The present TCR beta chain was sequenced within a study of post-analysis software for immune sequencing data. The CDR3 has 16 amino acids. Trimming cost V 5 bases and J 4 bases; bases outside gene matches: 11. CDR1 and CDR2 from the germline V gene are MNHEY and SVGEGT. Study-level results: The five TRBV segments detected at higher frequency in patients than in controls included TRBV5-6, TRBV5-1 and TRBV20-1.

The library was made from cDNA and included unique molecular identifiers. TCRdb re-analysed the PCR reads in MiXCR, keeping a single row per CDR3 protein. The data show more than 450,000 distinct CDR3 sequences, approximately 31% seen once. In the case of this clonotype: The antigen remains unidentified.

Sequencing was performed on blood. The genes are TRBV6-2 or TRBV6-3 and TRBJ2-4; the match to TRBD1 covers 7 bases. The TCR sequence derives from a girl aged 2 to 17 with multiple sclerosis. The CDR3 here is CASSPGQLPRKNIQYF. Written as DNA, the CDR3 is TGTGCCAGCAGTCCGGGACAGCTCCCTCGAAAAAACATTCAGTACTTC.